Many counts were recorded for the clone carrying this T cell receptor beta chain. What it binds is not known. V dropped 4 bases and J dropped 6 bases, with 25 bases sitting between them. The germline V gene encodes CDR1 SGHRS and CDR2 YFSETQ. The CDR3 has 17 residues. The data were taken from a study of neurological immune-mediated disorders. Study-wide points: The greatest TCR clonal expansion appeared in HTLV-1-associated myelopathy and the smallest, falling below healthy controls, in multiple sclerosis.

TCRdb passed the 5' RACE reads through MiXCR, listing each CDR3 protein once. The table has about 120,000 distinct CDR3 sequences, roughly 3.2% seen once. The receptor's source is a woman aged 30 to 39 with multiple sclerosis. This rearrangement joins TRBV5-1 to TRBJ1-1, with D possibly being TRBD1 (5 bases). What was sequenced was PBMCs. CDR3 sequence: CASSPHNKMGRGAEAFF. Written as DNA, the CDR3 is TGCGCCAGCAGCCCTCACAACAAAATGGGGCGCGGGGCTGAAGCTTTCTTT. Filled out from reference TRBV5-1 and TRBJ1-1, the complete variable domain reads KAGVTQTPRYLIKTRGQQVTLSCSPISGHRSVSWYQQTPGQGLQFLFEYFSETQRNKGNFPGRFSGRQFSNSRSEMNVSTLELGDSALYLCASSPHNKMGRGAEAFFGQGTRLTVV.